One and the same sample provided the 20 T cell receptor beta chains below, sequenced in a study of shared clonotypes between healthy human individuals. Here immunoSEQ multiplex PCR was the method, and the copy in TCRdb shows in-frame clones only, minus some. The table includes 2.3 million or so clones, 93% detected once. The sequencing sample was made of naive CD4+ T cells from PBMCs. Subset described: CD45RA+ positively selected. The receptors here all came from a man between 18 and 35 years old in good health. Some clones in this sample may be carry-over from other donors' samples.

The chain has TRBV5-1 and TRBJ2-2, with 9 nucleotides matching TRBD2. V dropped 2 bases and J dropped 6; count of bases not matched to a gene: 5. CDR1 and CDR2 (germline): SGHRS, YFSETQ. The CDR3 runs 15 residues. The CDR3 loop is CASSFVAGVAGELFF. The CDR3 nucleotides are TGCGCCAGCAGCTTTGTAGCGGGAGTAGCCGGGGAGCTGTTTTTT.

The V call is TRBV27, the J call TRBJ1-1; a possible D gene is TRBD1 (6 bases). Germline CDR1 MNHEY, CDR2 SMNVEV (reference sequence). This CDR3 contains 14 residues. The V and J ends lost 4 bases and 1 base respectively, with 10 bases between them. CDR3 region: CASSSDSPNTEAFF. The CDR3 coding sequence is TGTGCCAGCAGTTCGGACAGTCCGAACACTGAAGCTTTCTTT.

A remark on this clone: The same CDR3 can be traced to other DNA sequences in this sample. V and J are TRBV6-5 and TRBJ1-5, with 10 bases fitting TRBD1. The CDR3 consists of 15 residues. Germline values: CDR1 MNHEY, CDR2 SVGAGI. With V trimmed by 5 bases and J by 4 bases, 5 bases remained unmatched. The CDR3 DNA follows: TGTGCCAGCAGTCCCCCGGGACAGGGGAATCAGCCCCAGCATTTT. This codes for CASSPPGQGNQPQHF.

The CDR3 sequence: CASSYVAVGSSYEQYF. DNA for the CDR3: TGTGCCAGCAGTTACGTCGCGGTTGGAAGCTCCTACGAGCAGTACTTC. The chain is built from TRBV6-5 and TRBJ2-7; no reliable D call. V was trimmed by 2 bases and J by 0 bases, leaving 14 bases between them. The CDR3 contains 16 residues. Germline CDR1 reads MNHEY; CDR2 reads SVGAGI.

The chain uses TRBV9 and TRBJ2-5; TRBD1 matches 7 bases. The CDR3 is 16 residues long. Germline loops: CDR1 SGDLS, CDR2 YYNGEE. V gave up 1 base and J gave up 0 bases; unmatched junction bases: 6. The CDR3 bases are TGTGCCAGCAGCGTATCGGCAGGGGGATACCAAGAGACCCAGTACTTC. It specifies CASSVSAGGYQETQYF.

The chain combines TRBV5-4 with TRBJ2-2, with 10 bases lining up with TRBD2. V gave up 5 bases and J gave up 2 bases; unmatched junction bases: 6. The CDR3 totals 16 residues. Germline V gives CDR1 SGHNT, CDR2 YYREEE (reference sequence). DNA for the CDR3: TGTGCCAGCAGAAATGGACTAGCGGATAACACCGGGGAGCTGTTTTTT. This encodes CASRNGLADNTGELFF.

The chain links TRBV27 to TRBJ2-1, with D possibly matching TRBD2 (5 bases). This CDR3 has 13 amino acids. Germline-derived CDR1 and CDR2 are MNHEY and SMNVEV (reference sequence). V gave up 3 bases and J gave up 4 bases, with 7 bases separating them. The CDR3 bases are TGTGCCAGCAGTTTGCAGCGGTACAATGAGCAGTTCTTC. Translated, it gives CASSLQRYNEQFF.

This chain connects TRBV10-3 to TRBJ2-7; maybe TRBD1 (6 bases). Looked up from germline, CDR1 is ENHRY and CDR2 is SYGVKD. CDR3 length equals 15 residues. V was cut by 0 bases and J by 6 bases, with 15 bases left in between. The CDR3 reads CAISESRPQGVEQYF. CDR3 sequence (DNA): TGTGCCATCAGTGAGTCAAGACCACAGGGTGTCGAGCAGTACTTC.

This chain joins TRBV6-5 and TRBJ2-7; D uncertain. V was cut by 5 bases and J by 9 bases, with 14 bases left in between. CDR1 MNHEY and CDR2 SVGAGI come from the germline V gene. The CDR3 is 12 residues long. CDR3: CASSQIHSAQYF. The DNA of the CDR3 is TGTGCCAGCAGTCAGATTCATTCGGCGCAGTACTTC.

This clone has just one count. This rearrangement joins TRBV6-1 to TRBJ2-7; D gene uncertain. The CDR3 extends over 15 amino acids. The ends were cut back, 4 bases at V and 2 bases at J, with 15 bases in the middle. Germline V gene data show CDR1 as MNHNS and CDR2 as SASEGT. CDR3: CASSVRTGGAYEQYF. CDR3 coding DNA: TGTGCCAGCAGTGTTCGAACCGGTGGGGCCTACGAGCAGTACTTC.

The chain recombines TRBV7-2 with TRBJ1-3, with D uncertain. Germline CDR1 reads SGHTA; CDR2 reads FQGNSA. The CDR3 has 16 amino acids. Trimming cost V 0 bases and J 2 bases, with 11 bases left between them. The CDR3 reads CASSLAGSLPGNTIYF. The CDR3 DNA sequence: TGTGCCAGCAGCTTAGCGGGCAGCCTGCCTGGAAACACCATATATTTT.

On this clone: The same CDR3 can be traced to other DNA sequences in this sample. The V and J genes are TRBV7-3 and TRBJ2-6; 8 bases match TRBD1. The V gene end was trimmed by 5 bases and the J gene end by 2 bases; junction bases not matched to a gene: 5. Germline CDR1 and CDR2: SGHTA and FQGTGA. The CDR3 is 16 residues long. The CDR3 loop is CASSPQGAPGANVLTF. In nucleotides, the CDR3 is TGTGCCAGCAGCCCTCAGGGGGCCCCTGGGGCCAACGTCCTGACTTTC.

The chain links TRBV19 to TRBJ2-3; possibly TRBD1 for D (5 bases). The germline V gene has CDR1 LNHDA and CDR2 SQIVND (reference sequence). CDR3 length equals 12 residues. V was pared by 6 bases and J by 5 bases, with 9 bases between. In DNA, the CDR3 is TGTGCCAGTAGCTCAGGGAAAGATACGCAGTATTTT. This sequence encodes CASSSGKDTQYF. Supplemented by reference TRBV19 and TRBJ2-3, the full variable domain reads DGGITQSPKYLFRKEGQNVTLSCEQNLNHDAMYWYRQDPGQGLRLIYYSQIVNDFQKGDIAEGYSVSREKKESFPLTVTSAQKNPTAFYLCASSSGKDTQYFGPGTRLTVL.

This chain joins TRBV5-6 and TRBJ2-1, with 7 nucleotides matching TRBD1. This CDR3 has 16 residues. CDR1 is SGHDT, CDR2 YYEEEE, per germline. The V and J ends lost 2 bases and 2 bases, in that order; junction bases with no gene match: 7. The CDR3 bases are TGTGCCAGCAGCTTATCGACAGGGCACACCTACAATGAGCAGTTCTTC. It is translated as CASSLSTGHTYNEQFF. The full variable domain, rest sourced from reference TRBV5-6 and TRBJ2-1, is DAGVTQSPTHLIKTRGQQVTLRCSPKSGHDTVSWYQQALGQGPQFIFQYYEEEERQRGNFPDRFSGHQFPNYSSELNVNALLLGDSALYLCASSLSTGHTYNEQFFGPGTRLTVL.

The V gene is TRBV4-2, the J gene TRBJ2-3; a possible D gene is TRBD1 (6 bases). Germline CDR1 is LGHNA and CDR2 is YNFKEQ. Trimming took 0 bases from V and 0 from J, leaving 16 bases between them. This CDR3 spans 18 amino acids. The CDR3: CASSQDLAGARSTDTQYF. The CDR3 bases are TGTGCCAGCAGCCAAGATCTTGCAGGGGCGCGCAGCACAGATACGCAGTATTTT.

The rearrangement joins TRBV7-9 to TRBJ1-6; a possible D gene is TRBD1 (6 bases). The V end was cut by 8 bases, the J end by 8 bases, with 19 bases between. Germline-derived CDR1 and CDR2 are SEHNR and FQNEAQ (reference sequence). The length of the CDR3 is 15 residues. The DNA of the CDR3 is TGTGCCAGCGAATCTGGCGGGACACGGGATTCACCCCTCCACTTT. Translated: CASESGGTRDSPLHF.

Remarks on this clone: A junction boundary mismatches the germline segment, possibly from a read error. This chain uses TRBV11-2 with TRBJ2-1, with 8 bases that match TRBD2. CDR1 and CDR2 (germline): SGHAT, FQNNGV. The CDR3 length is 20 residues. CDR3 nucleotide sequence: TGTGCCAGCAGCCTAGACCGCGAGTCGAGACTAGCGTTGACCTACAATGAGCAGTTCTTC. Translated, it gives CASSLDRESRLALTYNEQFF.

The rearrangement links TRBV28 to TRBJ2-6, with a tentative D call TRBD1 (6 bases). Trimming took 7 bases from V and 1 from J, leaving 14 bases between them. CDR3 length: 16 amino acids. The germline gives CDR1 MDHEN, CDR2 SYDVKM. This CDR3 reads CASTRQAASGANVLTF. In nucleotides, the CDR3 is TGTGCCAGCACTCGACAGGCGGCTTCTGGGGCCAACGTCCTGACTTTC. Supplemented by reference TRBV28 and TRBJ2-6, the full variable domain reads DVKVTQSSRYLVKRTGEKVFLECVQDMDHENMFWYRQDPGLGLRLIYFSYDVKMKEKGDIPEGYSVSREKKERFSLILESASTNQTSMYLCASTRQAASGANVLTFGAGSRLTVL.

The chain is built from TRBV28 and TRBJ2-4; D gene ambiguous. Germline V gives CDR1 MDHEN, CDR2 SYDVKM. Trimming took off 5 bases at V and 9 bases at J, with 14 bases between the two ends. CDR3 length equals 13 residues. Here the CDR3 reads CASSQKGSGIQYF. For the CDR3, the DNA is TGTGCCAGCAGTCAGAAGGGTTCTGGCATTCAGTACTTC.

To note about this clone: Within the sample, other DNA sequences also encode this same CDR3. The chain combines TRBV9 with TRBJ1-1; D is uncertain. V was shortened by 2 bases and J by 1 base, with 9 bases between the two germline ends. Germline lookup yields CDR1 SGDLS and CDR2 YYNGEE. The CDR3 totals 14 residues. The CDR3 DNA reads as TGTGCCAGCAGCGTTGAGGGCGCGAACACTGAAGCTTTCTTT. It is translated as CASSVEGANTEAFF.